This entry features one T cell receptor beta chain sequence. The germline CDR1 and CDR2 sequences are MGHRA and YSYEKL. CDR3 size: 18 residues. With 0 bases removed from V and 2 bases from J, the gap between germline ends came to 17 bases. This sample is drawn from a study of blood T cell repertoires in COVID-19. Study-level information: Donors in the United States, Italy and Spain gave samples during acute or convalescent COVID-19. PBMCs, B-cell-depleted T cells, or T cells were the source of the cDNA or gDNA that made up the material.

Per the authors' pipeline: Quantification of nucleated cells was approximated via reference gene primer amplification. Profiled with immunoSEQ multiplex PCR; TCRdb holds only in-frame clones, not every one. That table is the source of V, J and clone size, and D and trimming were worked out from the DNA. The profile shows just over 300,000 clones, roughly nine tenths of them singletons. The specimen was peripheral blood. The TCR comes from a woman under 40 with COVID-19, enrolled during active disease. The V call is TRBV4-1, the J call TRBJ1-5; the D gene is possibly TRBD1 (6 bases). CDR3 region: CASSQDNRVRGGNQPQHF. The CDR3 DNA is TGCGCCAGCAGCCAAGATAACAGGGTTAGAGGGGGCAATCAGCCCCAGCATTTT.